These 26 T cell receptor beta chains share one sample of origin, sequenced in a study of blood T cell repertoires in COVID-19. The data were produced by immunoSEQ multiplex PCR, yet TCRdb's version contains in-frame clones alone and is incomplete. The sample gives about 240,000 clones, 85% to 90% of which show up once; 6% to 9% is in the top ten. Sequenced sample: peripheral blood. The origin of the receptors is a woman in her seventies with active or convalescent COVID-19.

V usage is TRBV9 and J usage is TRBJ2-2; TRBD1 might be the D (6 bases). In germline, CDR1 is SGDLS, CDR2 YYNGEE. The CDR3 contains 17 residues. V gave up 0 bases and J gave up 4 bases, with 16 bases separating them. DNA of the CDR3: TGTGCCAGCAGCGTAGAAGTACAGGGCTTATTCACCGGGGAGCTGTTTTTT. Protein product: CASSVEVQGLFTGELFF.

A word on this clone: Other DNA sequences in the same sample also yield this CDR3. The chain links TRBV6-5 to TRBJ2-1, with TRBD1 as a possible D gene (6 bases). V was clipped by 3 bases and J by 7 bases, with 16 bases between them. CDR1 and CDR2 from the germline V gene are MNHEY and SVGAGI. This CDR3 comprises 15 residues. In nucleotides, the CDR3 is TGTGCCAGCAGTTATTCGAGTCGACAGGCGAATGAGCAGTTCTTC. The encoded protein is CASSYSSRQANEQFF.

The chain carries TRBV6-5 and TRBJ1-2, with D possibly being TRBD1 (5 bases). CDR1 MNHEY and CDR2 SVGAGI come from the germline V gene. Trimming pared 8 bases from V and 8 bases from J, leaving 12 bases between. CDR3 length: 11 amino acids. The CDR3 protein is CASGVWGGYTF. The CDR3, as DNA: TGTGCCAGCGGCGTATGGGGCGGCTACACCTTC.

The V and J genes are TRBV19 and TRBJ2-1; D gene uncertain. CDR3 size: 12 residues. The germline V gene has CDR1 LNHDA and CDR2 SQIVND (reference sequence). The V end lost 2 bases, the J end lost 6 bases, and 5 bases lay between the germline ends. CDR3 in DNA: TGTGCCAGTAGTATATCACTCAATGAGCAGTTCTTC. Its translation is CASSISLNEQFF. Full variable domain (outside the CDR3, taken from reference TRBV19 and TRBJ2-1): DGGITQSPKYLFRKEGQNVTLSCEQNLNHDAMYWYRQDPGQGLRLIYYSQIVNDFQKGDIAEGYSVSREKKESFPLTVTSAQKNPTAFYLCASSISLNEQFFGPGTRLTVL.

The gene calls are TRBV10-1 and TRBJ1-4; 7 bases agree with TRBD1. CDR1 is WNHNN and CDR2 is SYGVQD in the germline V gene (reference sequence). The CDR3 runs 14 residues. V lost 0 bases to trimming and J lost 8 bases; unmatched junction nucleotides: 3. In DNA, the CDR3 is TGCGCCAGCAGTGAGTCGCGACAGGGAGAAAAACTGTTTTTT. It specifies CASSESRQGEKLFF.

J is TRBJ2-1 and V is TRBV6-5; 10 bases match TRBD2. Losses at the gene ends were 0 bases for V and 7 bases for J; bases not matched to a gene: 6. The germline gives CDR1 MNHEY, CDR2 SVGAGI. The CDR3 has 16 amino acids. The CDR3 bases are TGTGCCAGCAGTTACTCGACAGCGGGGGGGCAAAATGAGCAGTTCTTC. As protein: CASSYSTAGGQNEQFF.

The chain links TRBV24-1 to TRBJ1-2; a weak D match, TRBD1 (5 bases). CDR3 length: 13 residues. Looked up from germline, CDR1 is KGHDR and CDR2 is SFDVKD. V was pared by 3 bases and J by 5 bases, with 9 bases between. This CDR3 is CATSDGRVYGYTF. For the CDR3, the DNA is TGTGCCACCAGTGATGGCAGGGTGTATGGCTACACCTTC.

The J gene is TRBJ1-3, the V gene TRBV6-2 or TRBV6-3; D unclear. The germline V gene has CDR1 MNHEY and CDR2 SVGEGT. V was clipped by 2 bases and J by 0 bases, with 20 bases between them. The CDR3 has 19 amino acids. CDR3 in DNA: TGTGCCAGCAGTTACGCAGAGGGCTTTATTCAGAGCTCTGGAAACACCATATATTTT. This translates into CASSYAEGFIQSSGNTIYF.

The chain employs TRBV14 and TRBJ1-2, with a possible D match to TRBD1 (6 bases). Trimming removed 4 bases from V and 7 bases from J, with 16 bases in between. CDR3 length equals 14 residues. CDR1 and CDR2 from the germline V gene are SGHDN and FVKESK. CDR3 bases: TGTGCCAGCAGCCGCTCGGACAGAATTGGTGGCTACACCTTC. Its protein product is CASSRSDRIGGYTF.

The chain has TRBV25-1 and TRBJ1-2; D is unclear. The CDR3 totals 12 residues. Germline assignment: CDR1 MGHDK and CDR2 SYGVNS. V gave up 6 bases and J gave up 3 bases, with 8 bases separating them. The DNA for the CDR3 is TGTGCCAGCAGATCTACCGACTATGGCTACACCTTC. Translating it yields CASRSTDYGYTF.

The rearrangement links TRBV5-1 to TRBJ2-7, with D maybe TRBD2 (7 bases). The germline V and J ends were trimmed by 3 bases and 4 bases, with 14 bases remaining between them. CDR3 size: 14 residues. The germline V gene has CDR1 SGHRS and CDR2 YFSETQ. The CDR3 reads CASSSGGGRYEQYF. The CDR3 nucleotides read TGCGCCAGCAGCTCGGGCGGGGGCCGTTACGAGCAGTACTTC.

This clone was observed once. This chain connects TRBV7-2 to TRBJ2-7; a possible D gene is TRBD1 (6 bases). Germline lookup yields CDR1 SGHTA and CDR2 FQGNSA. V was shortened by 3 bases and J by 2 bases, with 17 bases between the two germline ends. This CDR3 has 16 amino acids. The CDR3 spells CASSFHRVEGAYEQYF. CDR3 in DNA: TGTGCCAGCAGCTTCCACCGCGTCGAGGGGGCCTACGAGCAGTACTTC.

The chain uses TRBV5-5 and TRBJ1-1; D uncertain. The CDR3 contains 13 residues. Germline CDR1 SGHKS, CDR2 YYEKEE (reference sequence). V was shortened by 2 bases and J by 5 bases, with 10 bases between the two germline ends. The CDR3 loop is CASSFNPRTEAFF. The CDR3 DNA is TGTGCCAGCAGCTTTAACCCGAGGACTGAAGCTTTCTTT. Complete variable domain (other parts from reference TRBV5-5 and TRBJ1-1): DAGVTQSPTHLIKTRGQQVTLRCSPISGHKSVSWYQQVLGQGPQFIFQYYEKEERGRGNFPDRFSARQFPNYSSELNVNALLLGDSALYLCASSFNPRTEAFFGQGTRLTVV.

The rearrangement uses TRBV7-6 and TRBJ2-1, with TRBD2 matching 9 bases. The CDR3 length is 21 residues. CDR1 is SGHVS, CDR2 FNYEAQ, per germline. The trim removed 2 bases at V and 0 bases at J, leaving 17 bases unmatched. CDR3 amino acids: CASSLPKGLAKSPSSYNEQFF. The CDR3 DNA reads TGTGCCAGCAGCTTACCTAAAGGACTAGCGAAATCCCCTAGCTCCTACAATGAGCAGTTCTTC.

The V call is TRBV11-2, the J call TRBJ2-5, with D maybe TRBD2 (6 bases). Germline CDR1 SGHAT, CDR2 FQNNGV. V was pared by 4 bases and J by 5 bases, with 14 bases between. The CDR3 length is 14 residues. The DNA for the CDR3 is TGTGCCAGCAGCTACCTGACTAGTACGGAGACCCAGTACTTC. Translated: CASSYLTSTETQYF.

This chain's CDR3 is CASSLGAQGSTEAFF. CDR3 DNA sequence: TGTGCCAGCAGCTTAGGGGCCCAAGGTAGCACTGAAGCTTTCTTT. This chain connects TRBV7-9 to TRBJ1-1; D is undetermined. Trimming shortened V by 1 base and J by 4 bases, and 13 bases separated the two germline ends. Germline V CDR1 and CDR2: SEHNR, FQNEAQ (reference sequence). The CDR3 contains 15 residues.

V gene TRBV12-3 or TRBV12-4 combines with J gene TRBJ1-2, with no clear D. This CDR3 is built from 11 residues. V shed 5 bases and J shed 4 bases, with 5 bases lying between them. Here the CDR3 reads CASSARYGYTF. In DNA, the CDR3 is TGTGCCAGCAGTGCGCGCTATGGCTACACCTTC.

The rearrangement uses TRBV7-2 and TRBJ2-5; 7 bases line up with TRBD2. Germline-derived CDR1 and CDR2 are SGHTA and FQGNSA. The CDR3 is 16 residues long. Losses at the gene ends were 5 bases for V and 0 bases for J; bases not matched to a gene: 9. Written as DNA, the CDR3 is TGTGCCAGCAGCCCCGGGGGGATGTTGTACCAAGAGACCCAGTACTTC. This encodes CASSPGGMLYQETQYF. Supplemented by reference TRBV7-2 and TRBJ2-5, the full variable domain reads GAGVSQSPSNKVTEKGKDVELRCDPISGHTALYWYRQSLGQGLEFLIYFQGNSAPDKSGLPSDRFSAERTGGSVSTLTIQRTQQEDSAVYLCASSPGGMLYQETQYFGPGTRLLVL.

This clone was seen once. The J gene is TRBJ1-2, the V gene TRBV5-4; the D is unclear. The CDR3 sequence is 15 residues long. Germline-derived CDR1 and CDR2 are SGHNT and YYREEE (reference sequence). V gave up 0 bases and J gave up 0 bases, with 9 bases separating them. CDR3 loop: CASSLDPGSNYGYTF. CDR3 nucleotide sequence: TGTGCCAGCAGCTTGGATCCGGGTTCTAACTATGGCTACACCTTC.

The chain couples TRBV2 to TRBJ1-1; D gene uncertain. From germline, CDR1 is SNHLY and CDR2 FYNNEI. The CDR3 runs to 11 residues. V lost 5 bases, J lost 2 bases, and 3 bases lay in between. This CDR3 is CASSPNTEAFF. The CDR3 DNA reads TGTGCCAGCAGTCCAAACACTGAAGCTTTCTTT.

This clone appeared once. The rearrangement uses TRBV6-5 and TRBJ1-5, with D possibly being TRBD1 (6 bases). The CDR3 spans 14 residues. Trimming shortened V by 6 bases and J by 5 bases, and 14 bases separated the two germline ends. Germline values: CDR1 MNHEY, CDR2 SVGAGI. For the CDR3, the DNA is TGTGCCAGCAGCCCCGACAGGACAGATCAGCCCCAGCATTTT. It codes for CASSPDRTDQPQHF.

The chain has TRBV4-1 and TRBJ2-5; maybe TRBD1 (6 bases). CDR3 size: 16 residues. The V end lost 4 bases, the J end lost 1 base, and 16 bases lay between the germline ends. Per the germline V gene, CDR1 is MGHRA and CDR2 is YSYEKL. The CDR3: CASSPRDTSGQETQYF. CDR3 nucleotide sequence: TGCGCCAGCAGCCCTAGGGACACGAGCGGCCAAGAGACCCAGTACTTC.

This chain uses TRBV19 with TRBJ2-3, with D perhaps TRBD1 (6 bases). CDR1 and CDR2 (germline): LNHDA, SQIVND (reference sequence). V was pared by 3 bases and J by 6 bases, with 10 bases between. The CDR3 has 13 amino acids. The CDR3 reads CASSMGTSDTQYF. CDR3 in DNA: TGTGCCAGTAGTATGGGGACATCCGATACGCAGTATTTT.

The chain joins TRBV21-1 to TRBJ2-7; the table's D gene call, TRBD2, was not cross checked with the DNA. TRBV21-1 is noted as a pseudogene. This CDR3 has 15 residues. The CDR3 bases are TGTGCCAGCAGCAACGGTCCAGGGACTTCTTACGAGCAGTACTTC. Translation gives CASSNGPGTSYEQYF.

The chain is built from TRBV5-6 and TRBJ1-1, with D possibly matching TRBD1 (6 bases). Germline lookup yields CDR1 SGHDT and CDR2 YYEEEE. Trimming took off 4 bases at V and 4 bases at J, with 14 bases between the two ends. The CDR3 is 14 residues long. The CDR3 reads CASSQGGGGTEAFF. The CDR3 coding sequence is TGTGCCAGCAGCCAAGGGGGGGGAGGCACTGAAGCTTTCTTT.

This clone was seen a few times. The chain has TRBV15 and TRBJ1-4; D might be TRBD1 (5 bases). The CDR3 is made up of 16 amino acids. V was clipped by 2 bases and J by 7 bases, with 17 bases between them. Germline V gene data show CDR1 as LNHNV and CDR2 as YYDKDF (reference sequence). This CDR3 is CATSRQPQGYGEKLFF. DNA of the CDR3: TGTGCCACCAGCAGACAACCTCAGGGTTACGGTGAAAAACTGTTTTTT.